The 14 T cell receptor beta chains listed next were all sequenced from one sample in a study of shared clonotypes between healthy human individuals. Libraries were prepared by immunoSEQ multiplex PCR; TCRdb keeps only in-frame clonotypes and omits some of them. Altogether 1 million to 1.3 million clones are present, around 78% being singletons, with the ten largest covering 0.6% to 0.75%. Sequencing input: memory CD4+ T cells from PBMCs. The sample's subset: CD45RA-negative fraction. The origin of the receptors is a man aged 18 to 30 in good health. Some clones in this sample may be carry-over from other donors' samples.

This clone was seen more than once but under ten times. Within the sample, other DNA sequences also encode this same CDR3. The chain uses TRBV28 and TRBJ1-2; maybe TRBD1 (5 bases). Germline CDR1 and CDR2: MDHEN and SYDVKM. The CDR3 runs to 14 residues. V was clipped by 2 bases and J by 0 bases, with 7 bases between them. The CDR3 DNA sequence: TGTGCCAGCAGTTTAGTGGGGGCTAACTATGGCTACACCTTC. Translation gives CASSLVGANYGYTF.

The chain uses TRBV19 and TRBJ1-2; D unclear. The CDR3 is made up of 15 amino acids. Germline V lookup: CDR1 LNHDA, CDR2 SQIVND (reference sequence). V lost 3 bases, J lost 0 bases, and 11 bases lay in between. The CDR3 region is CASSMHLRTNYGYTF. The CDR3 bases are TGTGCCAGTAGTATGCACCTTCGCACTAACTATGGCTACACCTTC.

This chain uses TRBV10-3 with TRBJ1-2; D not certain. The CDR3 spans 13 residues. Germline V gene data show CDR1 as ENHRY and CDR2 as SYGVKD. V dropped 2 bases and J dropped 4 bases, with 8 bases sitting between them. The CDR3 DNA reads as TGTGCCATCAGTGAGACCAGCGGCTATGGCTACACCTTC. This sequence encodes CAISETSGYGYTF.

This clone was found once. The V call is TRBV18, the J call TRBJ1-2; possibly TRBD1 for D (5 bases). V lost 2 bases and J lost 6, with 7 bases in between. This CDR3 is 12 amino acids long. The V gene's germline CDR1 is KGHSH and CDR2 LQKENI. The CDR3 coding sequence is TGTGCCAGCTCACCAGCGGGGGATGGCTACACCTTC. It encodes CASSPAGDGYTF.

This sequence joins TRBV19 and TRBJ2-7, with TRBD1 identical over 11 bases. Per the germline V gene, CDR1 is LNHDA and CDR2 is SQIVND (reference sequence). Unmatched junction bases numbered 5, after V lost 8 bases and J lost 5 bases. CDR3 size: 13 residues. The CDR3 loop reads CASGGQGDHEQYF. In DNA, the CDR3 is TGTGCCAGTGGGGGACAGGGGGACCACGAGCAGTACTTC.

The gene calls are TRBV6-1 and TRBJ1-2; D unresolved. The CDR3 covers 13 residues. Trimming took 7 bases from V and 2 from J, leaving 11 bases between them. Per germline, CDR1 MNHNS and CDR2 SASEGT. The DNA of the CDR3 is TGTGCCAGCACACGGATATTAAACTATGGCTACACCTTC. Its protein product is CASTRILNYGYTF.

A few counts support this clone. V usage is TRBV30 and J usage is TRBJ1-2, with D unclear. Germline V gene data show CDR1 as GTSNPN and CDR2 as SVGIG (reference sequence). The CDR3 is 15 residues long. V shed 1 base and J shed 6 bases, with 18 bases lying between them. CDR3 protein: CAWSGSPGAGNGYTF. Here the CDR3 DNA reads TGTGCCTGGAGTGGCTCACCGGGCGCGGGTAATGGCTACACCTTC.

V and J are TRBV2 and TRBJ1-1; D call uncertain. Per the germline V gene, CDR1 is SNHLY and CDR2 is FYNNEI. Trimming stripped 5 bases from V and 4 bases from J, with 20 bases between. This CDR3 spans 16 amino acids. CDR3 protein: CASSRRGPRMGTEAFF. The CDR3 DNA reads as TGTGCCAGCAGTAGAAGAGGCCCCCGAATGGGCACTGAAGCTTTCTTT.

This clone was seen a single time. The V gene is TRBV19, the J gene TRBJ1-2; D unclear. CDR3 length equals 13 residues. The germline V gene encodes CDR1 LNHDA and CDR2 SQIVND (reference sequence). Trimming pared 7 bases from V and 2 bases from J, leaving 11 bases between. The CDR3 nucleotides are TGTGCCAGTAATCCCGTCGGGAACTATGGCTACACCTTC. This gives the protein CASNPVGNYGYTF. The whole variable domain, remainder taken from reference TRBV19 and TRBJ1-2, is DGGITQSPKYLFRKEGQNVTLSCEQNLNHDAMYWYRQDPGQGLRLIYYSQIVNDFQKGDIAEGYSVSREKKESFPLTVTSAQKNPTAFYLCASNPVGNYGYTFGSGTRLTVV.

This sequence joins TRBV11-2 and TRBJ1-2, with no clear D. V was pared by 4 bases and J by 4 bases, with 7 bases between. From germline, CDR1 is SGHAT and CDR2 FQNNGV. The CDR3 contains 12 residues. This CDR3 reads CASSSRTYGYTF. CDR3 sequence (DNA): TGTGCCAGCAGCTCAAGAACCTATGGCTACACCTTC.

The chain combines TRBV18 with TRBJ1-1; 7 positions match TRBD1. Germline V CDR1 and CDR2: KGHSH, LQKENI. The CDR3 is made up of 14 amino acids. The J segment lost 5 bases and the V segment lost 2 bases, leaving 5 bases of the junction unmatched. Here the CDR3 DNA reads TGTGCCAGCTCACCAAGGGGGCAGAGGACTGAAGCTTTCTTT. It yields the protein CASSPRGQRTEAFF.

The rearrangement joins TRBV4-3 to TRBJ2-1, with a tentative D call TRBD2 (5 bases). Germline CDR1 and CDR2: LGHNA and YSLEER. Trimming shortened V by 5 bases and J by 5 bases, and 7 bases separated the two germline ends. The CDR3 has 12 amino acids. The CDR3 is CASSDGNNEQFF. The CDR3 coding sequence is TGCGCCAGCAGCGACGGGAACAATGAGCAGTTCTTC.

This rearrangement joins TRBV28 to TRBJ1-1, with D unresolved. The ends were cut back, 5 bases at V and 7 bases at J, with 11 bases in the middle. The germline gives CDR1 MDHEN, CDR2 SYDVKM. This CDR3 contains 12 residues. This CDR3 reads CASSPHRGEAFF. CDR3 coding DNA: TGTGCCAGCAGTCCCCACCGGGGTGAAGCTTTCTTT.

The chain is built from TRBV28 and TRBJ1-1; TRBD1 aligns across 9 bases. Germline-derived CDR1 and CDR2 are MDHEN and SYDVKM. The CDR3 is made up of 17 amino acids. The J segment lost 5 bases and the V segment lost 5 bases, leaving 15 bases of the junction unmatched. The CDR3 DNA sequence: TGTGCCAGCAGTGCACCTGGGACAGGGCGGGGAGGGACTGAAGCTTTCTTT. It codes for CASSAPGTGRGGTEAFF.